This record concerns one TCR beta chain sequence. Clones were sequenced by immunoSEQ multiplex PCR, and TCRdb holds only the in-frame ones, with some missing. The data hold 85,000 to 130,000 clones, with over 80% observed a single time. All patients handed over anywhere from 1 to 8 samples, pretreatment and on-treatment. The data belong to a study of PD-L1 blockade in urothelial cancer. Germline CDR1 reads SGDLS; CDR2 reads YYNGEE. Trimming stripped 0 bases from V and 7 bases from J, with 13 bases between. The CDR3 runs to 14 residues. This receptor was taken from an elderly woman with urothelial cancer. The chain carries TRBV9 and TRBJ1-1; D is ambiguous. The material was PBMCs, obtained around atezolizumab (anti-PD-L1) treatment. The CDR3 bases are TGTGCCAGCAGCGTAGGGGTATCCGGCGGTGAAGCTTTCTTT. It encodes CASSVGVSGGEAFF.